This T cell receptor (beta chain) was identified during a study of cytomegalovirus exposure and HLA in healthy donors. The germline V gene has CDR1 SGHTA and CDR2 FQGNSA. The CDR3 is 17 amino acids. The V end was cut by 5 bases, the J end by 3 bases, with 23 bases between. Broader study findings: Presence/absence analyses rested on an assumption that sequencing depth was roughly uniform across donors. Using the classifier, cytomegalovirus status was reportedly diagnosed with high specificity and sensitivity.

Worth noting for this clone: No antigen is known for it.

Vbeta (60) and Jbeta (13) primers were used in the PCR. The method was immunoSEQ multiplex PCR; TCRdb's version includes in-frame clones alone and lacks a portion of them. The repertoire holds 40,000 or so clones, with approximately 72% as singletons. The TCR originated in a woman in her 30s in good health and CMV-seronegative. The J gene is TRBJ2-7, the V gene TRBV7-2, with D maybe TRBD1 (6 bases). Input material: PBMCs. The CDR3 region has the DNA TGTGCCAGCAGCAAATCCGGGACACCCCATTTAGACTACGAGCAGTACTTC. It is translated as CASSKSGTPHLDYEQYF. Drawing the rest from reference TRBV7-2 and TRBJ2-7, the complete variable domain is GAGVSQSPSNKVTEKGKDVELRCDPISGHTALYWYRQSLGQGLEFLIYFQGNSAPDKSGLPSDRFSAERTGGSVSTLTIQRTQQEDSAVYLCASSKSGTPHLDYEQYFGPGTRLTVT.